The clone carrying this T cell receptor (beta chain) has just a few counts. What it binds is unknown. The germline gives CDR1 MDHEN, CDR2 SYDVKM. The CDR3 contains 15 residues. The germline V and J ends were trimmed by 4 bases and 5 bases, with 17 bases remaining between them. Negatively enriched CD4+ T cells were divided by CD45RA into naive and memory. Produced via immunoSEQ multiplex PCR; TCRdb's table is partial and in-frame only. This table holds about 1.1 million clones, about 80% found once. These data belong to a study of shared clonotypes between healthy human individuals. General study results and limits: Generation probabilities were higher for clonotypes shared across all four sorted-subset donors than for unshared ones. Shared across a handful of donors were around 5% of the naive CD4 clonotypes. Represented diversity, genetic and exposure-history alike, was limited by few donors.

The source is a man aged 18 to 29 in good health. Some clones in this sample may be carry-over from other donors' samples. The material sequenced was memory CD4+ T cells from PBMCs. Sample subset: CD45RA-negative fraction. This chain joins TRBV28 and TRBJ1-1; possible D gene TRBD1, 5 bases. The CDR3 reads CASSSPPAGRTEAFF. In DNA form, the CDR3 reads TGTGCCAGCAGTTCCCCCCCGGCAGGGAGGACTGAAGCTTTCTTT.